One and the same sample provided the 26 T cell receptor beta chains below, sequenced in a study of technical replicates of blood from several donors. The table came from immunoSEQ multiplex PCR; TCRdb's copy has only in-frame clones and leaves some out. Here the sample spans about 81,000 clones, approximately 78% being singletons. Sample: PBMCs. The receptors were sampled from a human donor in good health. Some clones in this sample may be carry-over from other donors' samples.

There are a few counts of this clone. The J gene is TRBJ1-1, the V gene TRBV7-3; 8 positions agree with TRBD1. The germline gives CDR1 SGHTA, CDR2 FQGTGA. J lost 1 base, V lost 5 bases, and 9 bases had no gene match. CDR3 length equals 16 residues. The CDR3 loop reads CASSARQGSENTEAFF. In DNA form, the CDR3 reads TGTGCCAGCAGCGCCAGACAGGGGTCTGAGAACACTGAAGCTTTCTTT. Filled out from reference TRBV7-3 and TRBJ1-1, the complete variable domain reads GAGVSQTPSNKVTEKGKYVELRCDPISGHTALYWYRQSLGQGPEFLIYFQGTGAADDSGLPNDRFFAVRPEGSVSTLKIQRTERGDSAVYLCASSARQGSENTEAFFGQGTRLTVV.

V gene TRBV25-1 combines with J gene TRBJ2-7, with D hard to call. Deletions cut 6 bases from V and 4 bases from J, with 13 bases between. Germline-derived CDR1 and CDR2 are MGHDK and SYGVNS. CDR3 length equals 13 residues. Here the CDR3 reads CASRQTGTYEQYF. DNA of the CDR3: TGTGCCAGCAGGCAGACTGGTACTTACGAGCAGTACTTC.

This clone has a handful of counts. J is TRBJ2-1 and V is TRBV30; D is ambiguous. The germline gives CDR1 GTSNPN, CDR2 SVGIG (reference sequence). V dropped 5 bases and J dropped 1 base, with 9 bases sitting between them. The CDR3 totals 13 residues. CDR3 sequence (DNA): TGTGCCTGGCAGGTCGTTTCCTACAATGAGCAGTTCTTC. Its translation: CAWQVVSYNEQFF.

This chain uses TRBV6-1 with TRBJ1-4; 8 bases fit TRBD1. Germline values: CDR1 MNHNS, CDR2 SASEGT. The length of the CDR3 is 15 residues. V trimming: 6 bases; J trimming: 5 bases; junction bases outside the gene matches: 8. The CDR3 DNA follows: TGTGCCAGCAGAGGGACAGGAGGTGACAATGAAAAACTGTTTTTT. Protein product: CASRGTGGDNEKLFF.

The chain combines TRBV7-9 with TRBJ2-3; D perhaps matches TRBD2 (6 bases). The CDR3 length is 14 residues. V was cut by 1 base and J by 6 bases, with 11 bases left in between. The germline CDR1 and CDR2 sequences are SEHNR and FQNEAQ (reference sequence). The CDR3 protein is CASSLEGRGDTQYF. CDR3 in DNA: TGTGCCAGCAGCTTAGAGGGCCGGGGGGATACGCAGTATTTT.

The chain employs TRBV9 and TRBJ2-1; 8 nucleotides match TRBD1. Losses at the gene ends were 4 bases for V and 8 bases for J; bases not matched to a gene: 8. CDR3 length: 14 residues. The germline V gene has CDR1 SGDLS and CDR2 YYNGEE. As DNA, the CDR3 is TGTGCCAGCAGCCAACAGACAGGGGTCCATGAGCAGTTCTTC. Encoded protein: CASSQQTGVHEQFF.

The chain has TRBV7-6 and TRBJ2-3; a possible D gene is TRBD2 (6 bases). The CDR3 is 15 amino acids. V was trimmed by 2 bases and J by 3 bases, leaving 12 bases between them. CDR1 SGHVS and CDR2 FNYEAQ come from the germline V gene. The CDR3 region has the DNA TGTGCCAGCAGCTTATGGGGCGGGATAACAGATACGCAGTATTTT. This codes for CASSLWGGITDTQYF.

The genes are TRBV4-3 and TRBJ2-3, with D tentatively TRBD2 (5 bases). V lost 0 bases and J lost 2, with 18 bases in between. Germline V gives CDR1 LGHNA, CDR2 YSLEER. The CDR3 totals 18 residues. This CDR3 reads CASSQDLGPGGATDTQYF. For the CDR3, the DNA is TGCGCCAGCAGCCAAGATCTAGGACCCGGAGGCGCCACAGATACGCAGTATTTT.

The V and J genes are TRBV18 and TRBJ2-7, with a possible D match to TRBD2 (6 bases). The CDR3 extends over 14 amino acids. Germline V CDR1 and CDR2: KGHSH, LQKENI. With 3 bases removed from V and 1 base from J, the gap between germline ends came to 10 bases. CDR3 loop: CASSPGTASYEQYF. The DNA of the CDR3 is TGTGCCAGCTCACCGGGGACTGCATCCTACGAGCAGTACTTC.

This chain connects TRBV4-3 to TRBJ2-7, with 9 bases lining up with TRBD1. Per germline, CDR1 LGHNA and CDR2 YSLEER. The trim removed 0 bases at V and 3 bases at J, leaving 9 bases unmatched. CDR3 length equals 17 residues. The CDR3 protein is CASSQDRLSGQGYEQYF. The CDR3 DNA reads TGCGCCAGCAGCCAAGATCGGCTGTCGGGACAGGGCTACGAGCAGTACTTC.

This clone was observed a single time. The J gene is TRBJ2-7, the V gene TRBV4-3; 8 bases line up with TRBD2. There are 17 residues in the CDR3. Germline V CDR1 and CDR2: LGHNA, YSLEER. The junction had 8 bases not matched to a gene; V was cut back by 0 bases and J by 1 base. The CDR3 DNA follows: TGCGCCAGCAGCCAAGAACCGGGGGGGTCCCCTTCCTACGAGCAGTACTTC. Protein sequence: CASSQEPGGSPSYEQYF.

The chain recombines TRBV7-9 with TRBJ2-3, with D uncertain. CDR1 SEHNR and CDR2 FQNEAQ come from the germline V gene (reference sequence). V lost 2 bases to trimming and J lost 2 bases, with 8 bases between them. The CDR3 covers 14 residues. CDR3 sequence reads: CASSLSQATDTQYF. The CDR3 nucleotides are TGTGCCAGCAGCTTAAGCCAGGCCACAGATACGCAGTATTTT.

This chain joins TRBV5-1 and TRBJ2-3; 8 bases line up with TRBD2. Germline V gives CDR1 SGHRS, CDR2 YFSETQ. The J segment lost 3 bases and the V segment lost 0 bases, leaving 12 bases of the junction unmatched. This CDR3 is 18 amino acids long. The CDR3 DNA reads TGCGCCAGCAGCTTGGAAGTTGGTAGCGGGGTTCCGACAGATACGCAGTATTTT. Translating gives CASSLEVGSGVPTDTQYF.

The chain uses TRBV27 and TRBJ1-6; no firm D call. Trimming left V 3 bases short and J 9 bases short, with 12 bases between. This CDR3 has 14 residues. Germline values: CDR1 MNHEY, CDR2 SMNVEV (reference sequence). The CDR3 reads CASSLEREGSPLHF. The CDR3 DNA follows: TGTGCCAGCAGTTTGGAAAGGGAGGGTTCACCCCTCCACTTT.

The chain recombines TRBV13 with TRBJ2-1, with D maybe TRBD1 (5 bases). The V end lost 2 bases, the J end lost 9 bases, and 11 bases lay between the germline ends. The CDR3 length is 13 residues. The V gene's germline CDR1 is PRHDT and CDR2 FYEKMQ (reference sequence). CDR3 protein: CASSLLGAVEQFF. DNA of the CDR3: TGTGCCAGCAGCTTACTAGGGGCTGTTGAGCAGTTCTTC.

This rearrangement joins TRBV5-1 to TRBJ2-7, with D maybe TRBD2 (5 bases). The CDR3 consists of 16 residues. V was trimmed by 5 bases and J by 3 bases, leaving 21 bases between them. Germline V CDR1 and CDR2: SGHRS, YFSETQ. The CDR3 DNA reads TGCGCCAGCAGACAAGCAACCCCGGGATCCCACTACGAGCAGTACTTC. Translating gives CASRQATPGSHYEQYF.

The rearrangement joins TRBV6-5 to TRBJ1-1, with 7 bases identical to TRBD1. Trimming at V came to 0 bases and at J to 1 base, leaving 2 bases not matched to a gene. Germline lookup yields CDR1 MNHEY and CDR2 SVGAGI. The CDR3 has 15 amino acids. Written as DNA, the CDR3 is TGTGCCAGCAGTTACTCCTCAGGGGGGAACACTGAAGCTTTCTTT. Translation: CASSYSSGGNTEAFF.

The J gene is TRBJ2-5, the V gene TRBV18; 9 bases fit TRBD1. The trim removed 6 bases at V and 3 bases at J, leaving 5 bases unmatched. The CDR3 loop spans 14 amino acids. Germline V gene lookup returns CDR1 KGHSH and CDR2 LQKENI. This CDR3 reads CASSRDREKETQYF. DNA of the CDR3: TGTGCCAGCTCCAGGGACAGGGAAAAAGAGACCCAGTACTTC.

The V call is TRBV18, the J call TRBJ2-7, with TRBD1 matching over 11 bases. Germline-derived CDR1 and CDR2 are KGHSH and LQKENI. The CDR3 loop spans 15 amino acids. V shed 5 bases and J 0 bases; nucleotides not matched to a gene: 3. The CDR3 sequence: CASSKGTGGSYEQYF. CDR3 in DNA: TGTGCCAGCTCAAAAGGGACAGGGGGCTCCTACGAGCAGTACTTC. Full variable domain (outside the CDR3, taken from reference TRBV18 and TRBJ2-7): NAGVMQNPRHLVRRRGQEARLRCSPMKGHSHVYWYRQLPEEGLKFMVYLQKENIIDESGMPKERFSAEFPKEGPSILRIQQVVRGDSAAYFCASSKGTGGSYEQYFGPGTRLTVT.

The chain joins TRBV5-5 to TRBJ2-2, with TRBD2 as a possible D gene (6 bases). CDR3 length equals 18 residues. CDR1 is SGHKS and CDR2 is YYEKEE in the germline V gene (reference sequence). Trimming pared 0 bases from V and 4 bases from J, leaving 19 bases between. CDR3 sequence (DNA): TGTGCCAGCAGCTTGGGGTTTTCGGGGACTCAAGCCACCGGGGAGCTGTTTTTT. Translation: CASSLGFSGTQATGELFF.

Remarks on this clone: A read error may produce the germline difference seen at one junction end. The CDR3 is CASSLVTANSPLHF. DNA for the CDR3: TGTGCCAGTAGCTTAGTAACAGCCAATTCACCCCTCCACTTT. The chain couples TRBV7-2 to TRBJ1-6, with D unresolved. The CDR3 runs 14 residues. CDR1 is SGHTA, CDR2 FQGNSA, per germline.

The chain links TRBV5-1 to TRBJ2-1; 12 bases align to TRBD2. Germline values: CDR1 SGHRS, CDR2 YFSETQ. This CDR3 has 15 amino acids. J was trimmed by 4 bases and V by 4 bases; bases with no gene match: 3. CDR3 residues: CASSPGTSGYNEQFF. In nucleotides, the CDR3 is TGCGCCAGCAGCCCCGGGACTAGCGGGTACAATGAGCAGTTCTTC.

The V and J genes are TRBV9 and TRBJ1-6; D possibly corresponds to TRBD1 (6 bases). V was cut by 3 bases and J by 9 bases, with 10 bases left in between. The CDR3 loop spans 13 amino acids. Germline V gives CDR1 SGDLS, CDR2 YYNGEE. DNA of the CDR3: TGTGCCAGCAGCGCGGACAGTCTTTCACCCCTCCACTTT. It encodes CASSADSLSPLHF.

In this sample, this clone turned up a few times. The chain has TRBV6-5 and TRBJ2-7, with TRBD1 as a possible D gene (6 bases). The ends were cut back, 0 bases at V and 0 bases at J, with 9 bases in the middle. The CDR3 spans 15 residues. Germline loops: CDR1 MNHEY, CDR2 SVGAGI. CDR3 region: CASSYSRGTSYEQYF. The CDR3 nucleotides read TGTGCCAGCAGTTACTCGAGGGGGACCTCCTACGAGCAGTACTTC.

V is TRBV7-2 and J is TRBJ1-3, with D possibly being TRBD1 (5 bases). Germline CDR1 reads SGHTA; CDR2 reads FQGNSA. CDR3 length: 11 residues. Trimming removed 8 bases at V and 7 bases at J, with 9 bases between. The CDR3 nucleotides are TGTGCCAGCGGGGGGGGGAACACCATATATTTT. Its protein product is CASGGGNTIYF.

This clone was found once. The chain has TRBV4-1 and TRBJ1-2; D possibly corresponds to TRBD1 (6 bases). Germline V gene lookup returns CDR1 MGHRA and CDR2 YSYEKL. Trimming shortened V by 0 bases and J by 6 bases, and 14 bases separated the two germline ends. The CDR3 runs to 15 residues. The CDR3 region has the DNA TGCGCCAGCAGCCAAGAGATGGGGGCGCAGGATGGCTACACCTTC. This sequence encodes CASSQEMGAQDGYTF.